The next 21 T cell receptor beta chains were all read from a single sample in a study of blood T cells in healthy people across ages. PCR was performed a second time for roughly 6 to 12 cycles using a sample-barcoded 5' primer and a J-beta primer mix. TCRdb itself ran the 5' RACE reads through MiXCR, one entry per CDR3 protein. In the table there are about 680,000 distinct CDR3 sequences, around 49% of which are singletons. Sequenced input: blood. These receptors came from a woman aged 55 to 70 in good health.

The rearrangement uses TRBV7-3 and TRBJ2-3, with D perhaps matching TRBD1 (5 bases). The germline V and J ends were trimmed by 5 bases and 1 base, with 16 bases remaining between them. The CDR3 runs 16 residues. Germline values: CDR1 SGHTA, CDR2 FQGTGA. The CDR3 loop is CASSQGPGRGTDTQYF. Written as DNA, the CDR3 is TGTGCCAGCAGCCAGGGCCCAGGCAGAGGCACAGATACGCAGTATTTT.

This chain uses TRBV28 with TRBJ1-2, with D hard to call. From germline, CDR1 is MDHEN and CDR2 SYDVKM. The V and J ends lost 2 bases and 8 bases respectively, with 15 bases between them. CDR3 length: 14 residues. The CDR3 sequence: CASSLSAKGYGYTF. CDR3 in DNA: TGTGCCAGCAGTTTAAGCGCGAAGGGTTACGGCTACACCTTC.

Concerning this clonotype: At one boundary the junction diverges from the germline segment, which might be a read error. V usage is TRBV20-1 and J usage is TRBJ2-3; 10 nucleotides agree with TRBD2. The CDR3 has 18 amino acids. Germline-derived CDR1 and CDR2 are DFQATT and SNEGSKA (reference sequence). CDR3 coding DNA: TGCAGTGCTAGAGTCCCTAGCGGGAGTCCCTCCCTCACAGATGCGCAGTATTTT. It encodes CSARVPSGSPSLTDAQYF.

The rearrangement links TRBV5-1 to TRBJ1-2, with TRBD1 as a possible D gene (5 bases). The length of the CDR3 is 13 residues. Trimming shortened V by 3 bases and J by 2 bases, and 8 bases separated the two germline ends. Germline lookup yields CDR1 SGHRS and CDR2 YFSETQ. For the CDR3, the DNA is TGCGCCAGCAGCTCCCGGGACAACTATGGCTACACCTTC. This gives the protein CASSSRDNYGYTF.

This clonotype was picked up a small number of times. The V gene is TRBV6-2 or TRBV6-3, the J gene TRBJ2-5; D is possibly TRBD1 or TRBD2 (5 bases each). The CDR3 has 11 amino acids. Germline V gene lookup returns CDR1 MNHEY and CDR2 SVGEGT. The V end was cut by 8 bases, the J end by 4 bases, with 8 bases between. The CDR3, as DNA: TGTGCCAGCCGGGACGGAGAGACCCAGTACTTC. The encoded protein is CASRDGETQYF.

The sample holds a few counts of this clonotype. The chain combines TRBV4-3 with TRBJ2-1, with 11 positions matching TRBD2. The CDR3 is 17 amino acids. Per the germline V gene, CDR1 is LGHNA and CDR2 is YSLEER. Unmatched junction bases numbered 9, after V lost 4 bases and J lost 4 bases. CDR3 coding DNA: TGCGCCAGCAGCCCGAGACCCGGGACTAGCGGATACAATGAGCAGTTCTTC. Translating gives CASSPRPGTSGYNEQFF.

CDR3 DNA sequence: TGTGCCAGCAGCGTAGAGAAACAGGGGTTGCAGACCCAGTACTTC. Its protein is CASSVEKQGLQTQYF. The chain carries TRBV7-2 and TRBJ2-5; TRBD1 matches 7 bases. Germline values: CDR1 SGHTA, CDR2 FQGNSA. Trimming took 5 bases from V and 6 from J; bases not matched to a gene: 12. This CDR3 comprises 15 residues.

Note on this clonotype: With a much larger clone just one base away, this may be a read error. The V call is TRBV29-1, the J call TRBJ1-2; weak D call: TRBD1 (6 bases). CDR1 is SQVTM, CDR2 ANQGSEA, per germline. The CDR3 loop spans 14 amino acids. The CDR3 nucleotides are TGCAACGTTGAACCGGCGGGGGCCAACTATGGCTACACCTTC. This codes for CNVEPAGANYGYTF.

Details on this clonotype: This may come from a read error, since a much larger clone is one base off. The rearrangement joins TRBV7-2 to TRBJ2-1; D is undetermined. This CDR3 comprises 15 residues. From germline, CDR1 is SGHTA and CDR2 FQGNSA. The CDR3 DNA is TGTGCCAGCAGCTTAGGCGCCAGCTCCTACAGTGAGCAGTTCTTC. It encodes CASSLGASSYSEQFF.

With regard to this clonotype: This may be a read error: a much more frequent sequence differs by one nucleotide. The chain joins TRBV6-6 to TRBJ2-3; weak D call: TRBD1 (6 bases). Trimming cost V 5 bases and J 2 bases, with 14 bases left between them. The CDR3 contains 15 residues. Germline V gives CDR1 MNHNY, CDR2 SVGAGI (reference sequence). In DNA, the CDR3 is TGTGCCAGCAGTCATTCGGACAGTGACACAGATACGCAGTATTTT. Translation gives CASSHSDSDTDTQYF.

The rearrangement joins TRBV20-1 to TRBJ2-5; D gene ambiguous. V lost 4 bases and J 4 bases, leaving 7 bases between the germline ends. The CDR3 is made up of 11 amino acids. The germline V gene has CDR1 DFQATT and CDR2 SNEGSKA (reference sequence). CDR3: CSATAIETQYF. CDR3 bases: TGCAGTGCTACCGCTATAGAGACCCAGTACTTC.

The rearrangement uses TRBV9 and TRBJ2-1; D is perhaps TRBD1 (5 bases). The CDR3 is 14 amino acids. Germline-derived CDR1 and CDR2 are SGDLS and YYNGEE. Trimming removed 2 bases at V and 6 bases at J, with 12 bases between. The CDR3 DNA is TGTGCCAGCAGCGTGCGTCAGGGCGCCAATGAGCAGTTCTTC. Translation gives CASSVRQGANEQFF.

V and J are TRBV2 and TRBJ1-2, with no clear D. This CDR3 region has 13 residues. V gave up 3 bases and J gave up 0 bases, with 5 bases separating them. The germline gives CDR1 SNHLY, CDR2 FYNNEI. The CDR3 DNA is TGTGCCAGCAGTGATGCAGCTAACTATGGCTACACCTTC. Encoded protein: CASSDAANYGYTF.

This clonotype was found a few times. The V call is TRBV25-1, the J call TRBJ1-2; possible D gene TRBD1, 6 bases. Germline V gene lookup returns CDR1 MGHDK and CDR2 SYGVNS. The CDR3 covers 18 residues. Trimming shortened V by 2 bases and J by 3 bases, and 22 bases separated the two germline ends. The CDR3 DNA sequence: TGTGCCAGCAGTGAAGCTCCGGGACATCACCCTGGGGACTATGGCTACACCTTC. Translated, it gives CASSEAPGHHPGDYGYTF.

To note about this clonotype: At one boundary the junction diverges from the germline segment, which might be a read error. V gene TRBV20-1 combines with J gene TRBJ2-5, with D hard to call. Germline CDR1 and CDR2: DFQATT and SNEGSKA (reference sequence). This CDR3 has 14 residues. The DNA of the CDR3 is TGCAGTGCTAGAGATCGGCTTAACCAGGAGACCCAGTACTTC. Residues: CSARDRLNQETQYF.

This chain joins TRBV20-1 and TRBJ2-4, with 9 bases matching TRBD2. The tail of the sequence fits TRBJ2-5 better, so the J call may be wrong. The CDR3 is 17 residues long. Germline V lookup: CDR1 DFQATT, CDR2 SNEGSKA (reference sequence). CDR3 sequence: CSAGDTLAGARVKTQYF. The CDR3 DNA is TGCAGTGCTGGGGACACTTTAGCGGGAGCAAGGGTGAAGACCCAGTACTTC.

This chain links TRBV29-1 with TRBJ1-4; no firm D call. The V gene's germline CDR1 is SQVTM and CDR2 ANQGSEA. V gave up 5 bases and J gave up 8 bases, with 6 bases separating them. The CDR3 length is 10 residues. The chain's CDR3 is CSVWNEKLFF. DNA of the CDR3: TGCAGCGTTTGGAACGAAAAACTGTTTTTT.

This clonotype has more than one count but fewer than ten. The chain uses TRBV6-5 and TRBJ2-1, with 14 nucleotides matching TRBD2. The CDR3 is 17 amino acids. Germline V gene lookup returns CDR1 MNHEY and CDR2 SVGAGI. V was pared by 0 bases and J by 6 bases, with 4 bases of the junction left unmatched. The CDR3 coding sequence is TGTGCCAGCAGTTACTCACTGGGACTAGCGGGAGCCAATGAGCAGTTCTTC. This translates into CASSYSLGLAGANEQFF.

The rearrangement links TRBV6-6 to TRBJ2-5, with a possible D match to TRBD2 (7 bases). The better agreement between TRBJ2-7 and the DNA end casts doubt on the J call. This CDR3 contains 14 residues. In germline, CDR1 is MNHNY, CDR2 SVGAGI (reference sequence). The DNA of the CDR3 is TGTGCCAGCCGCTCCCCCGGGGGGCTCAGCGAGCAGTACTTC. Amino acid sequence: CASRSPGGLSEQYF.

The chain uses TRBV5-6 and TRBJ1-2; D gene unclear. CDR1 SGHDT and CDR2 YYEEEE come from the germline V gene. Trimming shortened V by 3 bases and J by 1 base, and 16 bases separated the two germline ends. CDR3 length: 16 amino acids. The CDR3 here is CASSYSKTTDNYGYTF. The CDR3 DNA sequence: TGTGCCAGCAGCTACTCAAAGACCACAGATAACTATGGCTACACCTTC. Full variable domain (outside the CDR3, taken from reference TRBV5-6 and TRBJ1-2): DAGVTQSPTHLIKTRGQQVTLRCSPKSGHDTVSWYQQALGQGPQFIFQYYEEEERQRGNFPDRFSGHQFPNYSSELNVNALLLGDSALYLCASSYSKTTDNYGYTFGSGTRLTVV.

The V and J genes are TRBV6-5 and TRBJ2-7; TRBD2 aligns across 10 bases. This CDR3 contains 19 residues. V shed 0 bases and J 3 bases; nucleotides not matched to a gene: 14. The germline CDR1 and CDR2 sequences are MNHEY and SVGAGI. As DNA, the CDR3 is TGTGCCAGCAGTTACTCGAGGGCTAGCGGGAGCTACTTGGGCTACGAGCAGTACTTC. Protein: CASSYSRASGSYLGYEQYF.